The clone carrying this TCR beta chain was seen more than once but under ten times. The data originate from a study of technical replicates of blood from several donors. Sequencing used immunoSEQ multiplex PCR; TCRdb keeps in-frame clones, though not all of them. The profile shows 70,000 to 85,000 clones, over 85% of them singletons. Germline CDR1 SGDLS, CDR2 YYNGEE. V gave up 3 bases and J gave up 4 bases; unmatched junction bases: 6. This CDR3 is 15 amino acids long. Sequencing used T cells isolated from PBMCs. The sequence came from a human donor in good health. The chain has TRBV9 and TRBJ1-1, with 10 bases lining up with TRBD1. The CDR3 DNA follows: TGTGCCAGCAGCGAGACAGGGGGCTTGGCCACTGAAGCTTTCTTT. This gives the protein CASSETGGLATEAFF.